A selection of T cell receptor beta chains follows, all from one sample in a study of cytomegalovirus exposure and HLA in healthy donors. Assay used: immunoSEQ multiplex PCR; TCRdb lists only in-frame clones, some missing. Seen here are approximately 130,000 clones, around 73% observed once, and the top ten hold roughly 3%. The sample taken for sequencing was PBMCs. These receptors all come from a human donor in good health. Both conserved end residues are trimmed from each CDR3.

v_gene	j_gene	CDR3aa
TRBV4-3	TRBJ1-4	ASSQSSPGISLKELF
TRBV28	TRBJ2-3	ASSSGLADTDTQY
TRBV5-6	TRBJ2-1	ASSLEREEHYNEQF
TRBV7-3	TRBJ2-2	ASSSSPGAGELF
TRBV7-9	TRBJ2-3	ASSGSQRGSTDTQY
TRBV28	TRBJ1-2	ASTISRQAASDYGYT
TRBV5-6	TRBJ2-7	ASSLDGYEQY
TRBV5-1	TRBJ1-1	ASSLTGLNTEAF
TRBV5-1	TRBJ2-5	ASSPPRGLAGTVETQY
TRBV7-3	TRBJ2-1	ASSPNPLAGGGNEQF
TRBV19	TRBJ2-2	ATQTGTLGSGELF
TRBV29-1	TRBJ1-2	SVETGEDPGYT
TRBV20-1	TRBJ1-2	SVGTDYGYT
TRBV21-1	TRBJ2-3	ASSSRGLAGAGSSTDTQY
TRBV11-2	TRBJ2-5	ASSTYPSGGKETQY
TRBV7-9	TRBJ1-3	ASSPRTGVSGNTIY
TRBV7-9	TRBJ2-7	ASNGLAGPYEQY
TRBV30	TRBJ1-1	AWSVDPGGGTEAF
TRBV9	TRBJ2-5	ASSVGGPQETQY
TRBV5-1	TRBJ1-1	ASSLQAGAFGEAF
TRBV5-5	TRBJ2-5	ASSLGDREETQY
TRBV6-5	TRBJ2-5	ASSFRRGTAGSQY
TRBV5-1	TRBJ2-5	ASSLANVGLYQETQY
TRBV10-3	TRBJ2-7	AISESPPVYEQY
TRBV5-4	TRBJ1-5	ASSTGGGGQPQH
TRBV7-6	TRBJ2-4	ASSLALGGGANKNIQY
TRBV30	NA	AWSGGHNPWTALQAYEQY
TRBV7-9	TRBJ2-1	ASSISGNSYNEQF
TRBV9	TRBJ2-7	ASSVGVSYEQY
TRBV5-3	TRBJ2-2	ASSRETGELF
TRBV5-1	TRBJ1-4	ASSLGRQGQEGTNEKLF
TRBV7-9	TRBJ2-1	ASSLGTISYNEQF
TRBV2	TRBJ2-3	ASNSDRYTDTQY
TRBV28	TRBJ2-7	ASSTTGSYEQY
TRBV5-1	TRBJ2-7	ASSRGGQGASYEQY
TRBV6-5	TRBJ1-1	ASRRNTEAF
TRBV6-5	TRBJ1-1	ASNLRENTEAF